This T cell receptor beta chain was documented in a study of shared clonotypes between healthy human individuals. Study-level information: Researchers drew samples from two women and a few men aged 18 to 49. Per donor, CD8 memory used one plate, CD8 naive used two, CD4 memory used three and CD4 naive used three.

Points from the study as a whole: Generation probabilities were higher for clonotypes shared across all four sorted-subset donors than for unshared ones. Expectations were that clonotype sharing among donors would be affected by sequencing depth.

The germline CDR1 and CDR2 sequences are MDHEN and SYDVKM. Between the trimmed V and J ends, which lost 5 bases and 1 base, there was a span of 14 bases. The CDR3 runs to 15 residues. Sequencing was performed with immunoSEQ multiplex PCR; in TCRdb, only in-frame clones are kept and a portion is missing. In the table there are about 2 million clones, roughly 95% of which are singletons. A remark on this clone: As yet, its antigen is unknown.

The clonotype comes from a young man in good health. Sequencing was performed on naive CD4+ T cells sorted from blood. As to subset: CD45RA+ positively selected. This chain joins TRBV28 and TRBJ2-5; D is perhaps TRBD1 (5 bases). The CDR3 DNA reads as TGTGCCAGCAGTCTACGGACACCAACCCAAGAGACCCAGTACTTC. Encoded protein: CASSLRTPTQETQYF.